The 14 T cell receptor beta chains below all came from one sample that was sequenced in a study of identical twins. From the 5' RACE reads, TCRdb called clonotypes with MiXCR, one entry per CDR3 protein. The sample lists 250,000 to 300,000 distinct CDR3 sequences; around 9.7% were seen once. The data also belong to a second study, concerning yellow fever vaccine responses in identical twins.

Sequenced: CD8+ T cells sorted from blood. These receptors were taken from a woman under 30 in good health.

The table lists this clonotype with a few counts. This sequence joins TRBV20-1 and TRBJ2-7; D gene uncertain. Per germline, CDR1 DFQATT and CDR2 SNEGSKA (reference sequence). The CDR3 sequence is 15 residues long. Trimming removed 0 bases at V and 4 bases at J, with 16 bases between. CDR3 in DNA: TGCAGTGCTAGAGATCAGGCCTCTGGGAAATACGAGCAGTACTTC. Amino acids: CSARDQASGKYEQYF.

This clonotype has just a few counts. The chain is built from TRBV6-1 and TRBJ2-5; no clear D gene. V was shortened by 4 bases and J by 3 bases, with 15 bases between the two germline ends. The CDR3 length is 15 residues. Germline V gene sequence: CDR1 MNHNS, CDR2 SASEGT. The DNA of the CDR3 is TGTGCCAGCAGTGCCCTCAGTGGCGTAGAAGAGACCCAGTACTTC. As protein: CASSALSGVEETQYF.

This clonotype was found a few times. V usage is TRBV27 and J usage is TRBJ2-7, with a weak D call TRBD2 (6 bases). This CDR3 contains 14 residues. Trimming left V 4 bases short and J 1 base short, with 11 bases between. Germline V gene data show CDR1 as MNHEY and CDR2 as SMNVEV (reference sequence). The DNA of the CDR3 is TGTGCCAGCAGTTCGAGGGAGGTATCCTACGAGCAGTACTTC. Protein: CASSSREVSYEQYF.

This CDR3 reads CASSITDSPDEQYF. The DNA for the CDR3 is TGTGCCAGCAGCATCACGGACAGTCCTGACGAGCAGTACTTC. This chain uses TRBV11-2 with TRBJ2-7; weak D call: TRBD1 (6 bases). CDR1 SGHAT and CDR2 FQNNGV come from the germline V gene. CDR3 length: 14 amino acids. Trimming took off 5 bases at V and 5 bases at J, with 16 bases between the two ends.

This clonotype occurred a few times. The CDR3 protein is CSASRGLAGLQFF. CDR3 DNA sequence: TGCAGTGCTTCTAGGGGGCTAGCGGGATTGCAGTTCTTC. V usage is TRBV20-1 and J usage is TRBJ2-1, with TRBD2 identical over 9 bases. V lost 5 bases, J lost 12 bases, and 11 bases stayed unmatched. Germline assignment: CDR1 DFQATT and CDR2 SNEGSKA (reference sequence). This CDR3 contains 13 residues.

This clonotype has at least ten counts. The V gene is TRBV4-3, the J gene TRBJ1-6; 9 bases line up with TRBD1. Germline V lookup: CDR1 LGHNA, CDR2 YSLEER. The V segment lost 4 bases and the J segment 10 bases; nucleotides outside the gene matches: 8. The CDR3 is 15 amino acids. As DNA, the CDR3 is TGCGCCAGCAGCCTCGACAGGGGGTTTGGATCACCCCTCCACTTT. Protein: CASSLDRGFGSPLHF.

This clonotype was counted between two and nine times. This chain joins TRBV3-1 and TRBJ1-1; no clear D gene. The CDR3 has 14 amino acids. Germline V CDR1 and CDR2: LGHDT, YNNKEL (reference sequence). Between the trimmed V and J ends, which lost 4 bases and 1 base, there was a span of 10 bases. CDR3 sequence reads: CASSPRKGNTEAFF. CDR3 in DNA: TGTGCCAGCAGCCCCAGGAAGGGGAACACTGAAGCTTTCTTT.

The rearrangement uses TRBV2 and TRBJ2-3, with 7 nucleotides matching TRBD1. CDR3 size: 12 residues. CDR1 and CDR2 (germline): SNHLY, FYNNEI. Unmatched junction bases numbered 4, after V lost 7 bases and J lost 6 bases. The CDR3 is CASTQGVDTQYF. CDR3 sequence (DNA): TGTGCCAGCACGCAGGGGGTTGATACGCAGTATTTT.

This clonotype has ten or more counts. The chain has TRBV11-1 and TRBJ2-3, with TRBD2 matching over 15 bases. CDR1 is SGHAT, CDR2 FQDESV, per germline (reference sequence). J was trimmed by 0 bases and V by 5 bases; bases with no gene match: 6. The CDR3 consists of 18 residues. The CDR3 nucleotides are TGTGCCAGCAGCCCCGGGACTAGCGGGGGGAAAAGCACAGATACGCAGTATTTT. Translating it yields CASSPGTSGGKSTDTQYF. The variable domain in full, with the rest retrieved from reference TRBV11-1 and TRBJ2-3, is EAEVAQSPRYKITEKSQAVAFWCDPISGHATLYWYRQILGQGPELLVQFQDESVVDDSQLPKDRFSAERLKGVDSTLKIQPAELGDSAMYLCASSPGTSGGKSTDTQYFGPGTRLTVL.

The V call is TRBV30, the J call TRBJ2-1, with 9 bases fitting TRBD1. This CDR3 contains 13 residues. V lost 3 bases to trimming and J lost 7 bases; unmatched junction nucleotides: 4. The germline V gene has CDR1 GTSNPN and CDR2 SVGIG (reference sequence). In DNA form, the CDR3 reads TGTGCCTGGAGACAGGGGGCAGGGAATGAGCAGTTCTTC. Its translation: CAWRQGAGNEQFF. Full variable domain (missing parts from reference TRBV30 and TRBJ2-1): SQTIHQWPATLVQPVGSPLSLECTVEGTSNPNLYWYRQAAGRGLQLLFYSVGIGQISSEVPQNLSASRPQDRQFILSSKKLLLSDSGFYLCAWRQGAGNEQFFGPGTRLTVL.

This clonotype was observed a few times. This chain links TRBV19 with TRBJ2-1; 8 bases map to TRBD2. J gave up 8 bases and V 6 bases, and 6 bases lay outside the gene matches. Germline V gene data show CDR1 as LNHDA and CDR2 as SQIVND (reference sequence). CDR3 length: 13 amino acids. Written as DNA, the CDR3 is TGTGCCAGTAGAGAAACGGGAGGGCATGAGCAGTTCTTC. Amino acid sequence: CASRETGGHEQFF.

This chain connects TRBV7-2 to TRBJ2-7, with a weak D call TRBD1 (6 bases). Germline V gives CDR1 SGHTA, CDR2 FQGNSA. The CDR3 is 13 residues long. V shed 5 bases and J shed 8 bases, with 16 bases lying between them. CDR3 amino acids: CASSTGLRDQQYF. CDR3 DNA: TGTGCCAGCAGCACAGGGCTAAGGGACCAGCAGTACTTC.

The V call is TRBV14, the J call TRBJ2-5; D is possibly TRBD1 (5 bases). The CDR3 runs 11 residues. V shed 0 bases and J shed 10 bases, with 6 bases lying between them. CDR1 is SGHDN and CDR2 is FVKESK in the germline V gene. Here the CDR3 reads CASSQDRDQYF. Written as DNA, the CDR3 is TGTGCCAGCAGCCAAGACAGGGACCAGTACTTC.

This clonotype was recorded many times. This chain joins TRBV6-4 and TRBJ1-2; a weak D match, TRBD1 (5 bases). In germline, CDR1 is MRHNA, CDR2 SNTAGT. This CDR3 has 17 amino acids. Trimming shortened V by 0 bases and J by 8 bases, and 22 bases separated the two germline ends. The CDR3 loop reads CASSDSEGIGKFPGYTF. As DNA, the CDR3 is TGTGCCAGCAGTGACTCCGAGGGGATCGGGAAGTTCCCGGGCTACACCTTC.